These T cell receptor beta chains were read from a single sample in a study of blood T cell repertoires in COVID-19. Repertoires were generated with immunoSEQ multiplex PCR, while TCRdb's copy carries only in-frame clones and drops some. The sample contains about 81,000 clones, 82% of which appear only once. Material: peripheral blood. The receptor source for this set is a human donor in a cohort sampled during active COVID-19. CDR3s include the opening cysteine and the closing phenylalanine or tryptophan. A D gene is named only where the DNA matches it firmly. Not all rows give a size; the values are once, few, many and, for expanded clones, a class.

d_gene,j_gene,abundance,v_gene,CDR3nt,CDR3aa
TRBD1,TRBJ1-6,.,TRBV11-2,TGTGCCAGCAGCCCAGGGGGAGCTTCACCCCTCCACTTT,CASSPGGASPLHF
TRBD1,TRBJ1-1,once,TRBV19,TGTGCCAGTAGTATAGAATGGGACAGGATACCTTTCTTT,CASSIEWDRIPFF
.,TRBJ1-5,once,TRBV7-7,TGTGCTAGCAGCTTTTCTATTTGGAGGGGCAATCAGCCCCAGCATTTT,CASSFSIWRGNQPQHF
TRBD2,TRBJ2-7,once,TRBV18,TGTGCCAGCTCAACAGTAGCGGGGGGCCCCGGGGAAGAGCAGTACTTC,CASSTVAGGPGEEQYF
.,TRBJ1-2,.,TRBV20-1,TGCAGTGCTAGACAAGGGGATGGCTACACCTTC,CSARQGDGYTF
TRBD2,TRBJ2-7,.,TRBV7-2,TGTGCCAGCAGCTTAGTCGGGTTTGGGCGGGGGGCGTACGAGCAGTACTTC,CASSLVGFGRGAYEQYF
.,TRBJ1-3,.,TRBV5-4,TGTGCCAGCAGCAACCGCAGACAGAGCTCTGGAAACACCATATATTTT,CASSNRRQSSGNTIYF
.,TRBJ1-5,few,TRBV11-2,TGTGCCAGCAGCTTAGATGGACAGCCGAATCAGCCCCAGCATTTT,CASSLDGQPNQPQHF
.,TRBJ2-1,once,TRBV21-1,TGTGCCAGCAGCGAGGGGACTTCCCATGAGCAGTTCTTC,CASSEGTSHEQFF
.,TRBJ2-7,.,TRBV7-3,TGTGCCAGCAGCCCCGCGTCGGGGGTTCAGTACTTC,CASSPASGVQYF
.,TRBJ2-2,.,TRBV7-2,TGTGCCAGCAGCTTGGGACTGCGAAACACCGGGGAGCTGTTTTTT,CASSLGLRNTGELFF
.,TRBJ2-7,.,TRBV2,TGTGCCAGCAGTACCCAGCGGGCCTACGAGCAGTACTTC,CASSTQRAYEQYF
TRBD2,TRBJ2-2,.,TRBV30,TGTGCCTGGACCCCGGGGTGGGCGGGAGACACCGGGGAGCTGTTTTTT,CAWTPGWAGDTGELFF
.,TRBJ2-5,once,TRBV2,TGTGCCAGCCGCCACAGGGCTGAAGAGACCCAGTACTTC,CASRHRAEETQYF
.,TRBJ1-1,.,TRBV7-9,TGTGCCAGCAGCTTAGGGTCCGGAGGCGCTGAAGCTTTCTTT,CASSLGSGGAEAFF
.,TRBJ2-3,.,TRBV19,TGTGCCAGTAGTACTTCCACAGATACGCAGTATTTT,CASSTSTDTQYF
.,TRBJ1-1,.,TRBV4-1,TGCGCCAGCACGAAAATCAGGGGCACTGAAGCTTTCTTT,CASTKIRGTEAFF
TRBD1,TRBJ1-6,.,TRBV30,TGTGCCTGGAGTGCCCAGGGGACAGATTCACCCCTCCACTTT,CAWSAQGTDSPLHF
.,TRBJ2-7,.,TRBV30,TGTGCCTGGAGTTCGTCGTTGGGCAGGGACGAGCAGTACTTC,CAWSSSLGRDEQYF
TRBD1,TRBJ1-5,.,TRBV19,TGTGCCAGTAGGTCCAGGGGGAATCAGCCCCAGCATTTT,CASRSRGNQPQHF
.,TRBJ2-6,once,TRBV18,TGTGCCAGCTCACCCGATAGATTGTCTGGGGCCAACGTCCTGACTTTC,CASSPDRLSGANVLTF
.,TRBJ1-4,.,TRBV19,TGTGCCAGTAGTATGGGGGCGATGCCTAATGAAAAACTGTTTTTT,CASSMGAMPNEKLFF
.,TRBJ1-5,.,TRBV3-1/TRBV3-2,TGTGCCAGCAGCCAGGCAGGTAGCAATCAGCCCCAGCATTTT,CASSQAGSNQPQHF
TRBD1,TRBJ2-7,once,TRBV11-2,TGTGCCAGCAGCTTAACCGGGACAGGGATCCACGAGCAGTACTTC,CASSLTGTGIHEQYF
TRBD1,TRBJ2-7,.,TRBV6-6,TGTGCCAGCAGTTACTCGACAGGGGGGTACGAGCAGTACTTC,CASSYSTGGYEQYF
.,TRBJ2-4,.,TRBV12-3/TRBV12-4,TGTGCCAGCAGTTTAGGGACTACAAACATTCAGTACTTC,CASSLGTTNIQYF
.,TRBJ2-2,.,TRBV7-7,TGTGCTAGCAGCTTACGAGGGGGGGGATTCACCGGGGAGCTGTTTTTT,CASSLRGGGFTGELFF
TRBD1,TRBJ1-3,.,TRBV5-1,TGCGCCAGCAGCCCGACAGGGAGGGGAAACACCATATATTTT,CASSPTGRGNTIYF
.,TRBJ2-7,once,TRBV7-2,TGTGCCAGCAGCTCATACCGGGACAACCTCTACGAGCAGTACTTC,CASSSYRDNLYEQYF
TRBD2,TRBJ2-3,.,TRBV5-1,TGCGCCAGCAGCTTGGGGACTAGCGTAACAGATACGCAGTATTTT,CASSLGTSVTDTQYF
.,TRBJ1-5,.,TRBV6-5,TGTGCCAGCAGTTATCGACCAGGTCAGCCCCAGCATTTT,CASSYRPGQPQHF
.,TRBJ2-3,.,TRBV6-5,TGTGCCAGCAATAGGATATCGAGGGCTCAGGATACGCAGTATTTT,CASNRISRAQDTQYF
.,TRBJ1-4,.,TRBV20-1,TGCAGTGCTAGTGTGTCCCTACGCGGTGAAAAACTGTTTTTT,CSASVSLRGEKLFF
.,TRBJ1-1,.,TRBV20-1,TGCAGTGCTAGTCTCCTGAGGGTTGCTGAAGCTTTCTTT,CSASLLRVAEAFF
.,TRBJ2-7,few,TRBV29-1,TGCAGCGTTAAGGGGCCCTACGAGCAGTACTTC,CSVKGPYEQYF
TRBD1,TRBJ2-2,.,TRBV6-5,TGTGCCACCCGGACAGGGTGGAACACCGGGGAGCTGTTTTTT,CATRTGWNTGELFF
.,TRBJ1-4,.,TRBV5-4,TGTGCCAGCAGCTCGACTAAAAATAGGGGGATTACTAATGAAAAACTGTTTTTT,CASSSTKNRGITNEKLFF
.,TRBJ2-7,.,TRBV11-2,TGTGCCAGCAGCTTAAACAGCTACGAGCAGTACTTC,CASSLNSYEQYF
TRBD2,TRBJ2-7,.,TRBV20-1,TGCAGTGCTAATGAGCGGGGGGCGAACTACGAGCAGTACTTC,CSANERGANYEQYF
TRBD1,TRBJ1-2,.,TRBV19,TGTGCCAGTAGTATGTTGGGGACAGGGGCTAACTATGGCTACACCTTC,CASSMLGTGANYGYTF
TRBD1,TRBJ1-5,.,TRBV7-9,TGTGCCAGCAGCACCGGGACAGGGTTCAATCAGCCCCAGCATTTT,CASSTGTGFNQPQHF
.,TRBJ1-1,.,TRBV12-3/TRBV12-4,TGTGCCAGCAGTGGGTTGGGGGGTATTGGAGCTTTCTTT,CASSGLGGIGAFF
TRBD1,TRBJ1-3,.,TRBV6-1,TGTGCCAGCAGTGAAGCCGGTTCGGGACAGTGGGGCGGAAACACCATATATTTT,CASSEAGSGQWGGNTIYF
.,TRBJ1-5,.,TRBV11-2,TGTGCCAGCAGCTTAGGGGACATCTCCAATCAGCCCCAGCATTTT,CASSLGDISNQPQHF
TRBD1,TRBJ1-1,.,TRBV7-9,TGTGCCAGCAGCTCGCAAACAGGGGGCACTGAAGCTTTCTTT,CASSSQTGGTEAFF
.,TRBJ2-7,.,TRBV12-3/TRBV12-4,TGTGCCACTCAGGACAGCCCCTACGAGCAGTACTTC,CATQDSPYEQYF
.,TRBJ2-7,.,TRBV6-6,TGTGCCAGCAGGAGCGACAGCAGCTCCTACGAGCAGTACTTC,CASRSDSSSYEQYF
TRBD1,TRBJ2-7,.,TRBV7-2,TGTGCCAGCAGCATGGGACAGGGTCCCTACGAGCAGTACTTC,CASSMGQGPYEQYF
.,TRBJ2-6,.,TRBV9,TGTGCCAGCAGCGTAGAACCCCAGGGCACTGGGGCCAACGTCCTGACTTTC,CASSVEPQGTGANVLTF
TRBD1,TRBJ1-2,.,TRBV2,TGTGCCAGCAACGAGGACAGGGTCAGTGGCTACACCTTC,CASNEDRVSGYTF
TRBD2,TRBJ2-3,.,TRBV9,TGTGCCAGCAGCGTAAAGGCTAGCGGGGGATTTAGAGATACGCAGTATTTT,CASSVKASGGFRDTQYF
.,TRBJ1-6,.,TRBV5-1,TGCGCCAGCAGCTCCTCACCCGCGGACAGCTCAAATTCACCCCTCCACTTT,CASSSSPADSSNSPLHF
.,TRBJ1-3,.,TRBV25-1,TGTGCCAGCAGTGAATTTGCGGGGGGGTCTGGAAACACCATATATTTT,CASSEFAGGSGNTIYF
TRBD1,TRBJ2-6,.,TRBV19,TGTGCCAGTAGTATCCCCGGAGGGACAGGCAATTTTAAAGCTCGGGCCAACGTCCTGACTTTC,CASSIPGGTGNFKARANVLTF
.,TRBJ2-7,.,TRBV29-1,TGCAGCGTCGGACAGTTTAGCTACGAGCAGTACTTC,CSVGQFSYEQYF
TRBD1,TRBJ2-1,.,TRBV7-6,TGTGCCAGCAGCTTACCGGGACAGGGGGCCAATGAGCAGTTCTTC,CASSLPGQGANEQFF
TRBD2,TRBJ2-7,.,TRBV29-1,TGCAGCGTTGTAATAGCGGGGGGCCTCGTCTCCTACGAGCAGTACTTC,CSVVIAGGLVSYEQYF